The following is a TCR beta chain sequence with its context. Its target is unknown. Some clones are missing from TCRdb's copy, which holds only in-frame ones; the method was immunoSEQ multiplex PCR. The data hold 440,000 or so clones, with roughly 90% observed a single time. V lost 3 bases, J lost 6 bases, and 6 bases stayed unmatched. Germline-derived CDR1 and CDR2 are DFQATT and SNEGSKA (reference sequence). This CDR3 comprises 14 residues. This sample was taken from a study of Ad26.COV2.S vaccination and SARS-CoV-2 variants. Looking at the study overall: Intramuscularly, Ad26.COV2.S was given either once or twice, 56 days apart.

Specified treatment: around 19 received Ad26.COV2.S at low or high dose, single or two shots; 5 received placebo; per-sample allocation not given. Sampling took place 63 days after the first vaccine or placebo injection. General study points: Relative to placebo recipients, vaccine recipients exhibited elevated spike-specific TCR breadth.

Source: peripheral blood, taken in a trial of Ad26.COV2.S vaccine versus placebo. The rearrangement links TRBV20-1 to TRBJ1-2, with 11 bases matching TRBD1. The TCR originated in a person aged 18-60 years who received the Ad26.COV2.S COVID-19 vaccine or a placebo. CDR3 in DNA: TGCAGTGCTAGTTGGGGGACAGGGGGAGATGGCTACACCTTC. Translating it yields CSASWGTGGDGYTF.